The subject of this entry is one T cell receptor (beta chain). This record belongs to a study of blood T cells in healthy people across ages. Alongside a J-beta primer mix, a sample-barcoded 5' primer served in a second PCR lasting 7 to 11 cycles. TCRdb itself ran the 5' RACE reads through MiXCR, one entry per CDR3 protein. The repertoire holds roughly 2 million distinct CDR3 sequences, with about 49% as singletons. For every donor, a draw yielded around 10 milliliters of peripheral blood. This CDR3 has 16 amino acids. Between the trimmed V and J ends, which lost 6 bases and 3 bases, there was a span of 19 bases.

This TCR was recovered from a woman aged 40-49 years in good health. The sample was blood. The V and J genes are TRBV12-3 or TRBV12-4 and TRBJ2-3, with D perhaps assigned TRBD1 or TRBD2 (5 bases each). The CDR3 is CASSSVPGTGTDTQYF. DNA for the CDR3: TGTGCCAGCAGCTCAGTACCCGGGACGGGGACAGATACGCAGTATTTT.